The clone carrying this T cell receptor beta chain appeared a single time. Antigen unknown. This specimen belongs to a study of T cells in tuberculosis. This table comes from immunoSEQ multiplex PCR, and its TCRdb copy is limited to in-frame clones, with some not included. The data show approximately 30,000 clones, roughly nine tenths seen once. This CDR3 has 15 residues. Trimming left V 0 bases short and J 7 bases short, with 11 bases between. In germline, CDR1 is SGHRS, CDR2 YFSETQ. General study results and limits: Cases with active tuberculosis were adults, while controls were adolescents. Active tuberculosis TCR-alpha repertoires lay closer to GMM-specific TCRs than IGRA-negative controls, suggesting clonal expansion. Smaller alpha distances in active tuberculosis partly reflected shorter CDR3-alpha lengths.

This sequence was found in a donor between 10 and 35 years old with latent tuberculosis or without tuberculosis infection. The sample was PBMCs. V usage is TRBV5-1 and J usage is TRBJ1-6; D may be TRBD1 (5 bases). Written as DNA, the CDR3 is TGCGCCAGCAGCTTGGCCGCGGGGACGAATTCACCCCTCCACTTT. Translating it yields CASSLAAGTNSPLHF.